The 13 T cell receptor beta chains presented below share a single source sample, sequenced in a study of radiotherapy plus CTLA-4 blockade in lung cancer. Method: immunoSEQ multiplex PCR; TCRdb's copy keeps in-frame clones and lacks some. Among approximately 100,000 clones listed, approximately 78% were seen once. The sample in question was peripheral blood, obtained from a patient treated with radiotherapy plus ipilimumab. These receptors originate from a human donor with non-small cell lung cancer who had a partial response to radiotherapy plus ipilimumab.

The chain combines TRBV27 with TRBJ2-7; D is perhaps TRBD2 (7 bases). The CDR3 is 14 amino acids. V was clipped by 2 bases and J by 6 bases, with 14 bases between them. Germline V gene data show CDR1 as MNHEY and CDR2 as SMNVEV (reference sequence). The CDR3 DNA is TGTGCCAGCAGTTTAACGGGGGGCCCGAGCGAGCAGTACTTC. Its protein is CASSLTGGPSEQYF.

This clone was counted a few times. The chain recombines TRBV6-1 with TRBJ2-3; TRBD2 aligns across 7 bases. CDR1 is MNHNS, CDR2 SASEGT, per germline. The J segment lost 1 base and the V segment lost 0 bases, leaving 1 base of the junction unmatched. This CDR3 has 15 amino acids. The chain's CDR3 is CASSEAGGRTDTQYF. Here the CDR3 DNA reads TGTGCCAGCAGTGAAGCGGGAGGGCGCACAGATACGCAGTATTTT.

This clone has only one observation. The rearrangement links TRBV27 to TRBJ2-7; the match to TRBD1 covers 10 bases. V lost 11 bases and J lost 5; bases outside the gene matches: 12. Germline loops: CDR1 MNHEY, CDR2 SMNVEV (reference sequence). This CDR3 has 14 residues. The chain's CDR3 is CAAPRRQGADEQYF. CDR3 DNA: TGTGCCGCCCCTCGACGACAGGGGGCCGACGAGCAGTACTTC.

CDR3 amino acids: CASSVTSGTDTQYF. CDR3 nucleotide sequence: TGTGCCAGCAGCGTGACTAGCGGGACAGATACGCAGTATTTT. The genes are TRBV7-2 and TRBJ2-3; 10 bases line up with TRBD2. With 5 bases clipped from V and 3 bases from J, the junction kept 2 bases outside the gene matches. Germline V gene lookup returns CDR1 SGHTA and CDR2 FQGNSA. CDR3 length: 14 amino acids.

The rearrangement uses TRBV25-1 and TRBJ2-3; D perhaps matches TRBD2 (5 bases). Germline V gene data show CDR1 as MGHDK and CDR2 as SYGVNS. The CDR3 covers 15 residues. V lost 3 bases to trimming and J lost 0 bases, with 10 bases between them. The CDR3 protein is CASSEPSRSTDTQYF. The CDR3 nucleotides are TGTGCCAGCAGTGAGCCTAGCAGAAGCACAGATACGCAGTATTTT.

This clone occurred a few times. This chain links TRBV7-3 with TRBJ2-6; TRBD1 matches 8 bases. CDR1 and CDR2 from the germline V gene are SGHTA and FQGTGA. V lost 0 bases to trimming and J lost 0 bases; unmatched junction nucleotides: 4. The CDR3 contains 18 residues. CDR3 bases: TGTGCCAGCAGCTTAACCGGGACAGGAAACTCTGGGGCCAACGTCCTGACTTTC. Translated: CASSLTGTGNSGANVLTF.

The chain has TRBV19 and TRBJ2-3; D not resolved. The CDR3 is 16 residues long. Trimming shortened V by 1 base and J by 0 bases, and 11 bases separated the two germline ends. Germline V CDR1 and CDR2: LNHDA, SQIVND (reference sequence). CDR3 nucleotide sequence: TGTGCCAGTAGTATAGGTGGCACCATCAGCACAGATACGCAGTATTTT. Translation gives CASSIGGTISTDTQYF.

This clone was seen once. The CDR3 loop reads CSVDWGGWGFF. Here the CDR3 DNA reads TGCAGCGTTGATTGGGGGGGCTGGGGTTTCTTT. The chain carries TRBV29-1 and TRBJ1-1; a weak D match, TRBD1 (6 bases). This CDR3 region has 11 residues. Per the germline V gene, CDR1 is SQVTM and CDR2 is ANQGSEA. Deletions cut 3 bases from V and 13 bases from J, with 15 bases between.

This clone was counted a few times. V gene TRBV6-5 combines with J gene TRBJ2-7; tentatively, D is TRBD2 (5 bases). CDR3 length equals 14 residues. The ends were cut back, 7 bases at V and 0 bases at J, with 13 bases in the middle. Germline CDR1 and CDR2: MNHEY and SVGAGI. The CDR3 coding sequence is TGTGCCAGCACCCTTGGACTGACCTCCTACGAGCAGTACTTC. Translation: CASTLGLTSYEQYF.

This clone appeared once. The rearrangement joins TRBV27 to TRBJ2-3, with 7 bases aligning to TRBD2. The CDR3 has 11 residues. J gave up 13 bases and V 3 bases, and 4 bases lay outside the gene matches. Germline V gene sequence: CDR1 MNHEY, CDR2 SMNVEV (reference sequence). CDR3 nucleotides: TGTGCCAGCAGTTTGGGGGGGGAAAAGTATTTT. Translated: CASSLGGEKYF.

The genes are TRBV28 and TRBJ1-1; weak D call: TRBD1 (6 bases). The CDR3 sequence is 13 residues long. Germline CDR1 reads MDHEN; CDR2 reads SYDVKM. V was cut by 8 bases and J by 6 bases, with 16 bases left in between. The CDR3 DNA follows: TGTGCCAGCCTAACGACAGGACGACCTGAAGCTTTCTTT. Encoded protein: CASLTTGRPEAFF.

The rearrangement links TRBV28 to TRBJ2-7, with TRBD1 identical over 7 bases. J gave up 3 bases and V 7 bases, and 6 bases lay outside the gene matches. Germline V lookup: CDR1 MDHEN, CDR2 SYDVKM. This CDR3 is 13 amino acids long. CDR3 residues: CASTTGFGYEQYF. The CDR3 region has the DNA TGTGCCAGCACGACAGGGTTCGGCTACGAGCAGTACTTC.

This clone was seen a few times. The CDR3 region is CASSRTRDYGYTF. The CDR3 region has the DNA TGTGCCAGCAGCAGGACCAGGGATTATGGCTACACCTTC. The chain joins TRBV6-5 to TRBJ1-2; D may be TRBD1 (5 bases). V lost 6 bases and J lost 5, with 13 bases in between. From germline, CDR1 is MNHEY and CDR2 SVGAGI. This CDR3 is 13 amino acids long.